This record concerns one T cell receptor beta chain sequence. Its matching antigen is unknown. The CDR3 has 17 residues. CDR1 MGHRA and CDR2 YSYEKL come from the germline V gene. With 1 base removed from V and 4 bases from J, the gap between germline ends came to 16 bases. Assay used: immunoSEQ multiplex PCR; TCRdb lists only in-frame clones, some missing. This table holds some 180,000 clones, about nine tenths found once. This entry is derived from a study of T cell responses to AZD1222 COVID-19 vaccine. Findings of the study overall: Reportedly, nearly half of unique spike TCRs recognized epitopes outside B.1.351/B.1.1.7 mutations. In all cases, repertoires were sampled only after the peak T cell response. Baseline serostatus was positive in only a handful of AZD1222 recipients. Recipients of two AZD1222 doses showed rising Spike-specific TCR breadth and depth.

V gene TRBV4-1 combines with J gene TRBJ2-2; D remains unclear. The specimen was peripheral blood, collected 28 days after the second AZD1222 dose. This receptor was obtained from an adult who received the AZD1222 COVID-19 vaccine. The CDR3 loop reads CASSQASGPGTTGELFF. CDR3 sequence (DNA): TGCGCCAGCAGCCAAGCCTCCGGTCCGGGTACCACCGGGGAGCTGTTTTTT.